This T cell receptor (beta chain) was identified in a study of blood T cells in healthy people across ages (dated by TCRdb to between 2014 and 2017). Study-level background: In model experiments, roughly one uniquely barcoded TCR beta cDNA molecule per two T cells was captured by template switching. Four age groups were formed from the donors: young (average roughly 15 years), middle-aged (more than 35), aged (roughly 59) and long-lived (more than 75). The study analyzed two additional independent replicas of 1 million unique cDNA reads from the same blood draw for two donors, one aged 18 to 29 and one aged 80 or older. Using deep sequencing normalized with unique cDNA molecular identifiers, the study measured how TCR beta repertoire diversity changes with age. Donors of different ages were randomly distributed across sequencing lanes to avoid experimental bias.

The donors were 40 or so Caucasian individuals from Russia, aged roughly 6 to 100 years, who were systemically healthy. Roughly 9 milliliters of peripheral blood were drawn from each donor into EDTA-treated Vacutainer tubes. Ficoll-Paque density-gradient centrifugation was used to isolate PBMCs, with at least 6.5 million per sample. Trizol reagent was used to extract total RNA from PBMCs, with at least 5 micrograms per sample. Naive CD45RAhigh/CD27high T cell percentages were measured by flow cytometry on a PBMC aliquot from every donor. As for this clonotype: It lacks a known antigen. No qualities accompany the bases; no much larger clone lies one base away.

What the authors observed across the whole study: Estimates of total diversity based on one million sequenced T cells were considered lower bounds and underestimates. Since profiling was done on bulk unsorted PBMCs, naive and antigen-experienced compartments could not be conclusively compared. The percentage of naive T cells measured by flow cytometry correlated strongly with observed TCR beta diversity. Observed TCR beta diversity per million T cells fell roughly linearly with age, and a significant reduction was already apparent by age about 38. Donor CMV infection status was unknown, potentially confounding age-related changes in expanded clonotypes. Compared with the aged group, the long-lived group had more naive CD4+ T cells, fewer expanded clones and increased TCR diversity, suggesting age selection.

Libraries were prepared through 5' RACE. TCRdb shows the sequencer as Illumina HiSeq 2500. The second PCR ran for about 7 to 11 cycles and used a J-beta primer mix along with a sample-barcoded 5' primer. A template-switch 5' adaptor carrying 12 random nucleotides introduced a unique molecular identifier onto each TCR beta cDNA molecule. Each sample yielded at least 3 million CDR3-containing paired-end reads. All of the RNA was converted into first-strand cDNA using the Mint cDNA synthesis kit, with a TRBC-specific oligonucleotide serving as the primer. After uracil-DNA glycosylase treatment, a first 18-cycle PCR used universal primers M1SS and BC2_uni_R on all cDNA. Regarding the original processing steps: For normalization, 1 million high-quality reads were randomly selected from each sample, with every read carrying a distinct molecular identifier. Instead of being binned into consensus sequences, reads with shared molecular identifiers were discarded. CDR3 identification, clonotype clustering and error correction used MiTCR with a Q25 quality threshold and the strictest error-elimination algorithm. Lower-bound total TCR beta diversity was estimated with a nonparametric unseen species model using Euler transformation. Starting from the raw public reads, TCRdb applied fastp trimming at Q25, assembled clones with MiXCR and retained in-frame beta chains. Rows with one shared CDR3 protein collapse into an entry with the most common genes and DNA. TCRdb's processing, not the authors' own work, is the source of the V and J calls. The sample data list just over 800,000 distinct CDR3 sequences, and about 62% of these were observed just once. The ten top clones hold about 27% of the sample.

The germline V gene specifies KGHSH as CDR1 and LQKENI as CDR2. The junction shows trimming of 1 base on V and 2 bases on J, plus 12 bases between the germline ends. The CDR3 numbers 15 residues from cysteine through phenylalanine. The kept DNA is CDR3 alone, 45 bases in frame from the first base. Sequencing was done on a sample of blood. This sequence originates from a man aged 25-45 years in good health. In this chain, TRBV18 is recombined with TRBJ2-7; TRBD2 is possibly the D segment (7 matching bases). The CDR3 reads CASSPREGQTYEQYF. The base sequence is TGTGCCAGCTCACCACGGGAGGGACAAACCTACGAGCAGTACTTC. Reference TRBV18 and TRBJ2-7 genes cover what lies past the CDR3, so the full variable domain is NAGVMQNPRHLVRRRGQEARLRCSPMKGHSHVYWYRQLPEEGLKFMVYLQKENIIDESGMPKERFSAEFPKEGPSILRIQQVVRGDSAAYFCASSPREGQTYEQYFGPGTRLTVT.